This T cell receptor (beta chain) was sequenced in a study of regulatory T cells in long-lasting Graves disease. Background on the study: Duration of antithyroid drug therapy among newly diagnosed Graves' patients was under 3 months. Findings of the study overall: Persistent disease exhibited a predilection for TRBV28, TRBJ1-2 and TRBJ2-5.

The germline V and J ends were trimmed by 5 bases and 3 bases, with 11 bases remaining between them. CDR3 length equals 15 residues. In germline, CDR1 is MNHEY, CDR2 SVGEGT. Arm-PCR of CDR3 regions and iRepertoire HTBI primers were the basis on which TCR beta libraries were built. Via MiXCR, TCRdb re-called the multiplex PCR reads, giving one row per CDR3 protein. The sample holds about 400,000 distinct CDR3 sequences; around 15% are singletons and the top ten take 20%. Time point in this sample: newly diagnosed GD, antithyroid drugs for less than 3 months. The TCR library used RNA extracted from PBMCs. This clonotype was found a few times. What it binds is not known. The sample also formed part of further work on T cells in Graves' hyperthyroidism and ophthalmopathy. This second report adds: The hyperthyroidism patients had all been newly diagnosed, and their disease duration was under 2 months. Their ages ranged from 18 to 65 years.

The sequence was collected from a woman aged 18 to 35 with Graves disease. The chain recombines TRBV6-2 or TRBV6-3 with TRBJ1-6, with D perhaps TRBD1 (6 bases). This specimen consisted of peripheral blood mononuclear cells (PBMCs), obtained at new diagnosis, from a patient treated with antithyroid drugs. The CDR3 nucleotides are TGTGCCAGCAGTACCAGGGGCAACTATAATTCACCCCTCCACTTT. This translates into CASSTRGNYNSPLHF.